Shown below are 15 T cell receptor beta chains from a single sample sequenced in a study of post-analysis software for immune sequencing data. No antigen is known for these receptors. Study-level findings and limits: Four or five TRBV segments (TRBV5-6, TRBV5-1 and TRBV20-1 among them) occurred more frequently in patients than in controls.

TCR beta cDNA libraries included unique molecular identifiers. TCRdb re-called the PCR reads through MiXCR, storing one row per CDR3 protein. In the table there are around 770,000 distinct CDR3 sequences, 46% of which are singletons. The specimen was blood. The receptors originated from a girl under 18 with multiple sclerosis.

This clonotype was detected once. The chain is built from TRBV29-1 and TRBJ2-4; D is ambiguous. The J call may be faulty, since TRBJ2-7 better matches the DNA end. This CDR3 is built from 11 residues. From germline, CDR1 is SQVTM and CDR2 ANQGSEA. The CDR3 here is CSGSSVDEQYF. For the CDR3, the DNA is TGCAGCGGGAGCAGTGTAGACGAGCAGTACTTC.

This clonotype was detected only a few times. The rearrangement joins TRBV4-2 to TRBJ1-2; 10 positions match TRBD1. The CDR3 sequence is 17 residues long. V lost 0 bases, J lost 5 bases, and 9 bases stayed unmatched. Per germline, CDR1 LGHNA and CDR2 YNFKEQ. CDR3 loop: CASSQDYRTGGWYGYTF. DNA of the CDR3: TGTGCCAGCAGCCAAGATTACAGGACAGGGGGATGGTATGGCTACACCTTC.

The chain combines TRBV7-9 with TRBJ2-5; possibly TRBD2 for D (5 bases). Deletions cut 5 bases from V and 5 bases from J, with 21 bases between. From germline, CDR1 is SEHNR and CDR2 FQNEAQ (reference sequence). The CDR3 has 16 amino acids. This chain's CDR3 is CASSLTVDLREETQYF. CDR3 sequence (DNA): TGTGCCAGCAGCCTAACCGTGGACCTAAGGGAGGAGACCCAGTACTTC. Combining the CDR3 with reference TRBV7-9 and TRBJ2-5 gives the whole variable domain DTGVSQNPRHKITKRGQNVTFRCDPISEHNRLYWYRQTLGQGPEFLTYFQNEAQLEKSRLLSDRFSAERPKGSFSTLEIQRTEQGDSAMYLCASSLTVDLREETQYFGPGTRLLVL.

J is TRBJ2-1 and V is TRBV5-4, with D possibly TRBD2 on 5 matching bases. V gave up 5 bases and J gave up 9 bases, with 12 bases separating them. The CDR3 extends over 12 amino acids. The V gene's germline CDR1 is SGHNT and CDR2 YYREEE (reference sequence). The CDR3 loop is CASRSARGEQFF. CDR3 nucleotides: TGTGCCAGCAGATCCGCCCGGGGTGAGCAGTTCTTC.

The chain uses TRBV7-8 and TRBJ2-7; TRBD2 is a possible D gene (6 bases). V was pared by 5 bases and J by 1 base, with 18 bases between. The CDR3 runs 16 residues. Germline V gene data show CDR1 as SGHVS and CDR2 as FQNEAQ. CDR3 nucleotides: TGTGCCAGCAGCATAGGCGGCGGGGCGGGGTCCTACGAGCAGTACTTC. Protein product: CASSIGGGAGSYEQYF.

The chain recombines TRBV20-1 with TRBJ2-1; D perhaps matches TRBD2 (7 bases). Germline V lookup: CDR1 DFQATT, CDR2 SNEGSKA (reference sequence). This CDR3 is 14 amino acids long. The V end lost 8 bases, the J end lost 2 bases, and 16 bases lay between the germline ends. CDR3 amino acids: CSTWRGGAYNEQFF. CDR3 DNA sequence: TGCAGTACTTGGCGAGGGGGGGCCTACAATGAGCAGTTCTTC.

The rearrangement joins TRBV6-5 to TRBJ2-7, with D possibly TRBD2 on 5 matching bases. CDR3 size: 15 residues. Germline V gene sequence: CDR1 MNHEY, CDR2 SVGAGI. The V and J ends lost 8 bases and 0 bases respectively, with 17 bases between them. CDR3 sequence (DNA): TGTGCCAGCCGCTCGCCCGCGGAGGACTCCTACGAGCAGTACTTC. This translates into CASRSPAEDSYEQYF.

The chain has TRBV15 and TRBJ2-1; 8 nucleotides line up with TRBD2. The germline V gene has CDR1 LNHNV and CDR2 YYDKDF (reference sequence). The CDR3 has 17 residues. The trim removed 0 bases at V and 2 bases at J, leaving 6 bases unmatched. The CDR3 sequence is CATSRDRIGRAYNEQFF. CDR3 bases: TGTGCCACCAGCAGAGATCGTATCGGGAGGGCCTACAATGAGCAGTTCTTC.

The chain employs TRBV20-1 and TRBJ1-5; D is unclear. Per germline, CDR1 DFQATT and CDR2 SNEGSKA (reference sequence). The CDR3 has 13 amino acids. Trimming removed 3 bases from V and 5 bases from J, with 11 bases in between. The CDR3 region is CSASYGEYQPQHF. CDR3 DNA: TGCAGTGCTAGTTACGGGGAATATCAGCCCCAGCATTTT.

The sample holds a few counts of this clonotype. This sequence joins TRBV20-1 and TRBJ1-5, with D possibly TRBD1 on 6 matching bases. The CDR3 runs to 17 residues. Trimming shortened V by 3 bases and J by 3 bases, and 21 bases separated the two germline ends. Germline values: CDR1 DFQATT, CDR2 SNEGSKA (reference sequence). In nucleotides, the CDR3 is TGCAGTGCTAGCGGGACAAGCCAAAGCGGGCCCAATCAGCCCCAGCATTTT. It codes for CSASGTSQSGPNQPQHF.

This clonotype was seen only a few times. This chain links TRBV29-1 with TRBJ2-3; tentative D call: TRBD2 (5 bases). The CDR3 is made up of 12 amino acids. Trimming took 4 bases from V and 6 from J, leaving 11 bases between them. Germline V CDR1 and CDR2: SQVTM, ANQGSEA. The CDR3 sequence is CSVAPPGDTQYF. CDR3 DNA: TGCAGCGTTGCTCCTCCGGGGGATACGCAGTATTTT.

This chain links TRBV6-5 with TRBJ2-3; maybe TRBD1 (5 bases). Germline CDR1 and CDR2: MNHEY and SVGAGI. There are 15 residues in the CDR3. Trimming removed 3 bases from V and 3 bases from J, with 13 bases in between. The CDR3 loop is CASSYGQGWTDTQYF. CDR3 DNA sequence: TGTGCCAGCAGTTATGGCCAGGGATGGACAGATACGCAGTATTTT.

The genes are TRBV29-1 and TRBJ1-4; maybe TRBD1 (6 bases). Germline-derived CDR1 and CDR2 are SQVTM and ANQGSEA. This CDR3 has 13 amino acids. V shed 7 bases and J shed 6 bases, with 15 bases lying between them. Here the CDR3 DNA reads TGCAGCGCCGAAACCAGGGGTTATGAAAAACTGTTTTTT. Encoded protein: CSAETRGYEKLFF.

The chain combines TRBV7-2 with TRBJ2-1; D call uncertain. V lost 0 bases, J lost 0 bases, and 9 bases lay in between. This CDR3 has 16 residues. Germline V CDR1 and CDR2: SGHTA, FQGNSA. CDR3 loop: CASSLALRSSYNEQFF. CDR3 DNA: TGTGCCAGCAGCTTAGCTTTAAGGAGCTCCTACAATGAGCAGTTCTTC.

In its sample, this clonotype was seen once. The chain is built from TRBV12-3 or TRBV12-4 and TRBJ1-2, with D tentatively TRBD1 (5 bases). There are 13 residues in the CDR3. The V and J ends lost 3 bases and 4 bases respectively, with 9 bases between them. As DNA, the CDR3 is TGTGCCAGCAGTTTCATACAGGCCTATGGCTACACCTTC. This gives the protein CASSFIQAYGYTF.